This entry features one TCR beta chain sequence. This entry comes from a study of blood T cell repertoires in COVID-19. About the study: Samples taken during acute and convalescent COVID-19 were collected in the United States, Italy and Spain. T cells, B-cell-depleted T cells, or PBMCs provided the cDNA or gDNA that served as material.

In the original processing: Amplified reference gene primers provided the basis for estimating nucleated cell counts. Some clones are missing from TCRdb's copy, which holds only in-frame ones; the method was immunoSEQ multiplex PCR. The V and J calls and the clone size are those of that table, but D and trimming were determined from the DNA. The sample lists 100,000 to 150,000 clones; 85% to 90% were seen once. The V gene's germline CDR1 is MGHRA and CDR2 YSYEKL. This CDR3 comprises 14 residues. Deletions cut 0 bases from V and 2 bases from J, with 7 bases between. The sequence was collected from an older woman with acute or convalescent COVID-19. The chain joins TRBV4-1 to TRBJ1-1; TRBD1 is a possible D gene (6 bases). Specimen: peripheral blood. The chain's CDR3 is CASSQEGANTEAFF. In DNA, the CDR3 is TGCGCCAGCAGCCAAGAGGGGGCAAACACTGAAGCTTTCTTT.